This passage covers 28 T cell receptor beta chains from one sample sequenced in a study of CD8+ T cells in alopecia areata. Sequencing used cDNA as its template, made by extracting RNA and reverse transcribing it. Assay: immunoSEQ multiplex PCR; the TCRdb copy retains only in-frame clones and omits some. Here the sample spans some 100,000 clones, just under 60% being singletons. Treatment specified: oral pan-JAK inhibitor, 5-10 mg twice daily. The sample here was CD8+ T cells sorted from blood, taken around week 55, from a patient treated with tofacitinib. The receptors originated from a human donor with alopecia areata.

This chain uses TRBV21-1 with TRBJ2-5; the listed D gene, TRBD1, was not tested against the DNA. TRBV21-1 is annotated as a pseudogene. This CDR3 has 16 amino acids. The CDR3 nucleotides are TGTGCCAGCAGCGCACCCCGACAGGGGGCCCAAGAGACCCAGTACTTC. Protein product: CASSAPRQGAQETQYF.

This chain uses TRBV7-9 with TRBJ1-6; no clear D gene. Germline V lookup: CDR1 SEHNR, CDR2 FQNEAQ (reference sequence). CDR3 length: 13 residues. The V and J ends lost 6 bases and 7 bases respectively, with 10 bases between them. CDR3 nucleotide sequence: TGTGCCAGCAGTGACATGGGGAATTCACCCCTCCACTTT. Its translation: CASSDMGNSPLHF.

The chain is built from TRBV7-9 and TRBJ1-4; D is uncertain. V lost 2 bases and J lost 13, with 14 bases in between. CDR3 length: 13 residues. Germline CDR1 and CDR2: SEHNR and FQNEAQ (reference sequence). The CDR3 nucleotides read TGTGCCAGCAGCTTAAATTCCGTGTTACGACTGTTTTTT. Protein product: CASSLNSVLRLFF.

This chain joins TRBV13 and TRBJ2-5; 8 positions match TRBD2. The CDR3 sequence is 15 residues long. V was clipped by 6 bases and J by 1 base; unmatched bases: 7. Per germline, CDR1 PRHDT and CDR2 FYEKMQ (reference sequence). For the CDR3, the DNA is TGTGCCAGCAGGTCTAGCGGGTCCGTCCAAGAGACCCAGTACTTC. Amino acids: CASRSSGSVQETQYF.

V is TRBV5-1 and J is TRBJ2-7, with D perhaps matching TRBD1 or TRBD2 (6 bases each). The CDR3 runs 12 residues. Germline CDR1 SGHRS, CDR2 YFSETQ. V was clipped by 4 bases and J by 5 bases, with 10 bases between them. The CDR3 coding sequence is TGCGCCAGCAGCAAGAGGGGGGACGAGCAGTACTTC. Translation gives CASSKRGDEQYF. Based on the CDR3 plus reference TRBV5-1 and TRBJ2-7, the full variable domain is KAGVTQTPRYLIKTRGQQVTLSCSPISGHRSVSWYQQTPGQGLQFLFEYFSETQRNKGNFPGRFSGRQFSNSRSEMNVSTLELGDSALYLCASSKRGDEQYFGPGTRLTVT.

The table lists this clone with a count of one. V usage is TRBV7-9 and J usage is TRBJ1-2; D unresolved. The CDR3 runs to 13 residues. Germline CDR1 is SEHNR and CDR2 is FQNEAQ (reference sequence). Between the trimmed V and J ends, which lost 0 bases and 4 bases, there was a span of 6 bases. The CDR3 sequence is CASSLANPYGYTF. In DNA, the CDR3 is TGTGCCAGCAGCTTAGCGAATCCCTATGGCTACACCTTC.

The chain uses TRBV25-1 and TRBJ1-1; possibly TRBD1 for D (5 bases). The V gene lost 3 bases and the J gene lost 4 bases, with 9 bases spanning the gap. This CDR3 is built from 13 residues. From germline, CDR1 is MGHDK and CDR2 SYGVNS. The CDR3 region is CASSDGRGTEAFF. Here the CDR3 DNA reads TGTGCCAGCAGTGACGGGAGGGGCACTGAAGCTTTCTTT.

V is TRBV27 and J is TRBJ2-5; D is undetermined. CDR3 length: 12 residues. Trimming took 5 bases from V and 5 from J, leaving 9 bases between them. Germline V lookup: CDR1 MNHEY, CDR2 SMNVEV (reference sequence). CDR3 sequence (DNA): TGTGCCAGCAGTATTCCCGGGGAGACCCAGTACTTC. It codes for CASSIPGETQYF.

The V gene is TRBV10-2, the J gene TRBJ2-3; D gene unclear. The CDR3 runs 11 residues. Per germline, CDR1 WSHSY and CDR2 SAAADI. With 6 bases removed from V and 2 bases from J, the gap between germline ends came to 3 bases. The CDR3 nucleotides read TGCGCCAGCAGGAACACAGATACGCAGTATTTT. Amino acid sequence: CASRNTDTQYF.

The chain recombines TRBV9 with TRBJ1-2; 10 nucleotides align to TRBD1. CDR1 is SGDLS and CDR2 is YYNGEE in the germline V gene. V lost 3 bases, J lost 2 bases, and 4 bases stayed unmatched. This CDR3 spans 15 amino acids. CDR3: CASSGGTGANYGYTF. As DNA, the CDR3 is TGTGCCAGCAGCGGGGGGACAGGGGCGAACTATGGCTACACCTTC.

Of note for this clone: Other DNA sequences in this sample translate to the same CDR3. As DNA, the CDR3 is TGTGCCAGCAGCTCAGGGACAGACACTGAAGCTTTCTTT. This encodes CASSSGTDTEAFF. The rearrangement links TRBV5-6 to TRBJ1-1; 7 positions match TRBD1. Per germline, CDR1 SGHDT and CDR2 YYEEEE. V trimming: 3 bases; J trimming: 3 bases; junction bases outside the gene matches: 2. The CDR3 length is 13 residues.

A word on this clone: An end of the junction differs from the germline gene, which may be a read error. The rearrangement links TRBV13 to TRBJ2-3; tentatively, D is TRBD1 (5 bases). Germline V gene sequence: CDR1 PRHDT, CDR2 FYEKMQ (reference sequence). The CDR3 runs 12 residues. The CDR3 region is CASSIGADTQYF. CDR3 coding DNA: TGTGCCAGCAGCATAGGGGCAGATACGCAGTATTTT.

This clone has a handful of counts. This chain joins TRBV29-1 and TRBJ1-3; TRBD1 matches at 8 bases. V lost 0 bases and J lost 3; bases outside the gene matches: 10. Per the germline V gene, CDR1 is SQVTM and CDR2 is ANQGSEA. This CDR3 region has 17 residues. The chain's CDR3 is CSVEDARDRGSGNTIYF. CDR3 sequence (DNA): TGCAGCGTTGAAGATGCCCGCGACAGGGGTAGTGGAAACACCATATATTTT.

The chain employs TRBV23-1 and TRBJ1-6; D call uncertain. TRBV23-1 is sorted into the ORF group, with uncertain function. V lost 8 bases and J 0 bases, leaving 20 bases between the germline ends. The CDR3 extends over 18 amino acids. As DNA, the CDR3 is TGCGCCAGCGGCTCCCAGGAGACACCGAGCTCCTATAATTCACCCCTCCACTTT. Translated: CASGSQETPSSYNSPLHF.

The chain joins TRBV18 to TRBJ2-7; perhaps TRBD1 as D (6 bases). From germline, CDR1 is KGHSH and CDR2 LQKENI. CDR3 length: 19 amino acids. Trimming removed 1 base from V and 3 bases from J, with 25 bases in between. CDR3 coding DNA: TGTGCCAGCTCACCACTCCCCCCCCGGGACAACCGGGAAGGCTACGAGCAGTACTTC. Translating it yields CASSPLPPRDNREGYEQYF.

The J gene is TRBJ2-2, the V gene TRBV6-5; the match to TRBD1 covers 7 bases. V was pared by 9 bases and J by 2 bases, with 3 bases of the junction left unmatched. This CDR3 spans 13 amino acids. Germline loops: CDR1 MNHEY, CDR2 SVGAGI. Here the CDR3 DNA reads TGTGCCAGACAGGGGTGCAACACCGGGGAGCTGTTTTTT. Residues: CARQGCNTGELFF.

The CDR3 coding sequence is TGTGCCAGCAGCTTGGAGGGAGAGCAGTTCTTC. Protein product: CASSLEGEQFF. The V and J genes are TRBV5-6 and TRBJ2-1; D remains unclear. Looked up from germline, CDR1 is SGHDT and CDR2 is YYEEEE. The CDR3 runs 11 residues. Trimming left V 0 bases short and J 10 bases short, with 5 bases between. Combining the CDR3 with reference TRBV5-6 and TRBJ2-1 gives the whole variable domain DAGVTQSPTHLIKTRGQQVTLRCSPKSGHDTVSWYQQALGQGPQFIFQYYEEEERQRGNFPDRFSGHQFPNYSSELNVNALLLGDSALYLCASSLEGEQFFGPGTRLTVL.

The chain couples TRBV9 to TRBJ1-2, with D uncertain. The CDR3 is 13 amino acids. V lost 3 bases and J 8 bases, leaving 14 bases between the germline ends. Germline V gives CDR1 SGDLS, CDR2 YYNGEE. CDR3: CASSEYSGRGYTF. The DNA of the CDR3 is TGTGCCAGCAGCGAGTACTCCGGGCGGGGCTACACCTTC. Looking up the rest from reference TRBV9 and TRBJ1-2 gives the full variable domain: DSGVTQTPKHLITATGQRVTLRCSPRSGDLSVYWYQQSLDQGLQFLIQYYNGEERAKGNILERFSAQQFPDLHSELNLSSLELGDSALYFCASSEYSGRGYTFGSGTRLTVV.

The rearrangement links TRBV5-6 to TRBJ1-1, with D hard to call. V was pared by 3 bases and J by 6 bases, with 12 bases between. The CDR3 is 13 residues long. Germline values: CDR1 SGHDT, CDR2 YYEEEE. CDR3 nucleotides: TGTGCCAGCAGCTACCCGGGCTTCTCTGAAGCTTTCTTT. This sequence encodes CASSYPGFSEAFF.

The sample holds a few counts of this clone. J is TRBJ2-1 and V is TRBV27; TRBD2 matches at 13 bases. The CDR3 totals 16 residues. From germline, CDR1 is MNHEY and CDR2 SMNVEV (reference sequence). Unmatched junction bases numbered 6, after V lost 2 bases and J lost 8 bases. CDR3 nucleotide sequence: TGTGCCAGCAGTTTAAGGACTAGCGGGGGTTTGGATGAGCAGTTCTTC. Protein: CASSLRTSGGLDEQFF.

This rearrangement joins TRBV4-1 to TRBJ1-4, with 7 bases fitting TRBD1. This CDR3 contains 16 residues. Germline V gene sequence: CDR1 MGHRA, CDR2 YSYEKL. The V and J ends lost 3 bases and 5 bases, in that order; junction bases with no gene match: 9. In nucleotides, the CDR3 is TGCGCCAGCAGCCATCCCGGGGACAGCGCAAATGAAAAACTGTTTTTT. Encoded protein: CASSHPGDSANEKLFF.

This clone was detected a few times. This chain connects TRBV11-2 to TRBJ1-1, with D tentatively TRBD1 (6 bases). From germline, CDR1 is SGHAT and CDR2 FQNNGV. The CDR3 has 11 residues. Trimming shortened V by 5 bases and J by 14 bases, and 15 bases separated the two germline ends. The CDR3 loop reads CASSLQGISFF. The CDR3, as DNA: TGTGCCAGCAGCCTACAGGGCATTAGCTTCTTT.

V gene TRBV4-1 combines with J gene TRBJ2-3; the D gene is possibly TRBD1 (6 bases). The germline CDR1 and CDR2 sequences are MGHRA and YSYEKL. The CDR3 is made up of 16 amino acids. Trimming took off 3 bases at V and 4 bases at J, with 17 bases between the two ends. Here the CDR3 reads CASSHDRTRGADTQYF. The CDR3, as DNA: TGCGCCAGCAGCCACGACAGGACCCGAGGGGCAGATACGCAGTATTTT.

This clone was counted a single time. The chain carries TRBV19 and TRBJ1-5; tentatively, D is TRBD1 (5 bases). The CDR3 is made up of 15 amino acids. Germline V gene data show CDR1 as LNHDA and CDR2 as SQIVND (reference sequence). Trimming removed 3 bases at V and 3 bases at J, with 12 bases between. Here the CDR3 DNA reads TGTGCCAGTAGTATTTCGGGGGGGGACAATCAGCCCCAGCATTTT. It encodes CASSISGGDNQPQHF. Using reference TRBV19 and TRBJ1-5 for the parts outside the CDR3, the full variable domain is DGGITQSPKYLFRKEGQNVTLSCEQNLNHDAMYWYRQDPGQGLRLIYYSQIVNDFQKGDIAEGYSVSREKKESFPLTVTSAQKNPTAFYLCASSISGGDNQPQHFGDGTRLSIL.

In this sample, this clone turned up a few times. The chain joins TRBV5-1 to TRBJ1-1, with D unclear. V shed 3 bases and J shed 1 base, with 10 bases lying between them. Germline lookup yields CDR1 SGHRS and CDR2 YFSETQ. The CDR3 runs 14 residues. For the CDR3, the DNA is TGCGCCAGCAGCTGGCAGGACGGGAACACTGAAGCTTTCTTT. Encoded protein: CASSWQDGNTEAFF.

CDR3 protein: CASSYLSADTQYF. The CDR3 DNA is TGTGCCAGCAGTTACTTAAGTGCAGATACGCAGTATTTT. The chain joins TRBV6-5 to TRBJ2-3; D remains ambiguous. V lost 1 base to trimming and J lost 4 bases, with 6 bases between them. The CDR3 is 13 residues long. CDR1 is MNHEY and CDR2 is SVGAGI in the germline V gene.

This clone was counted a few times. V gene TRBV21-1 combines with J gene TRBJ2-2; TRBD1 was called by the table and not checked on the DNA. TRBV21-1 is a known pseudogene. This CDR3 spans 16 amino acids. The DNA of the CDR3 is TGTGCCAGCAGCAAAACCGGGACAGGGGGCACCGGGGAGCTGTTTTTT. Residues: CASSKTGTGGTGELFF.

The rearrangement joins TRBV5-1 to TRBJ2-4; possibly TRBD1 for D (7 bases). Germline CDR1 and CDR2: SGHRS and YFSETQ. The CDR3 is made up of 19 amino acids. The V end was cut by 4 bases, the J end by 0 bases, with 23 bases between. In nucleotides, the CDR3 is TGCGCCAGCAGCGGAGGGGGCGGAGGTTACAGGGAAGCCAAAAACATTCAGTACTTC. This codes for CASSGGGGGYREAKNIQYF.